Shown below are 31 T cell receptor beta chains from a single sample sequenced in a study of cytomegalovirus exposure and HLA in healthy donors. Amplification used 60 Vbeta primers and 13 Jbeta primers. TCRdb's table, derived via immunoSEQ multiplex PCR, lists solely in-frame clones and lacks some. The table shows some 130,000 clones, with roughly 80% occurring only once. The sample consisted of PBMCs. The source is a woman between 40 and 50 years old in good health and CMV-seronegative.

V usage is TRBV4-1 and J usage is TRBJ2-2; 8 bases agree with TRBD2. J lost 0 bases, V lost 7 bases, and 10 bases had no gene match. The CDR3 covers 17 residues. Germline loops: CDR1 MGHRA, CDR2 YSYEKL. This chain's CDR3 is CASKEFGGGPNTGELFF. For the CDR3, the DNA is TGCGCCAGCAAGGAATTCGGGGGGGGCCCGAACACCGGGGAGCTGTTTTTT.

This rearrangement joins TRBV9 to TRBJ1-1; D is perhaps TRBD1 (6 bases). Germline loops: CDR1 SGDLS, CDR2 YYNGEE. The V end was cut by 2 bases, the J end by 0 bases, with 11 bases between. The CDR3 runs 15 residues. The CDR3 here is CASSVSGTMNTEAFF. DNA of the CDR3: TGTGCCAGCAGCGTGTCCGGGACAATGAACACTGAAGCTTTCTTT.

The chain joins TRBV9 to TRBJ1-2; D is undetermined. Germline lookup yields CDR1 SGDLS and CDR2 YYNGEE. The CDR3 has 15 residues. Between the trimmed V and J ends, which lost 0 bases and 3 bases, there was a span of 12 bases. The CDR3 sequence is CASSVGAGRDYGYTF. Written as DNA, the CDR3 is TGTGCCAGCAGCGTAGGTGCCGGCCGGGACTATGGCTACACCTTC.

The J gene is TRBJ2-6, the V gene TRBV7-3; TRBD1 agrees at 7 bases. Germline loops: CDR1 SGHTA, CDR2 FQGTGA. This CDR3 spans 18 amino acids. V shed 0 bases and J 0 bases; nucleotides not matched to a gene: 5. CDR3 in amino acids: CASSLTGTANSGANVLTF. The CDR3, as DNA: TGTGCCAGCAGCTTAACCGGGACAGCAAACTCTGGGGCCAACGTCCTGACTTTC.

The J gene is TRBJ1-6, the V gene TRBV5-6; D is unclear. CDR3 length: 14 residues. Germline lookup yields CDR1 SGHDT and CDR2 YYEEEE. The V gene lost 1 base and the J gene lost 7 bases, with 9 bases spanning the gap. The CDR3 sequence: CASSLPVTNSPLHF. The CDR3 bases are TGTGCCAGCAGCTTGCCAGTTACCAATTCACCCCTCCACTTT.

The rearrangement joins TRBV4-2 to TRBJ1-1; TRBD1 matches at 7 bases. This CDR3 is built from 18 residues. V trimming: 3 bases; J trimming: 1 base; junction bases outside the gene matches: 14. Germline CDR1 LGHNA, CDR2 YNFKEQ. CDR3 loop: CASSQRGGTVRGNTEAFF. The CDR3 nucleotides are TGTGCCAGCAGCCAGAGAGGGGGGACAGTGAGGGGGAACACTGAAGCTTTCTTT.

In its sample, this clone was seen a few times. The rearrangement links TRBV15 to TRBJ1-4, with D hard to call. Trimming stripped 6 bases from V and 3 bases from J, with 14 bases between. Looked up from germline, CDR1 is LNHNV and CDR2 is YYDKDF (reference sequence). CDR3 length: 15 residues. The CDR3 is CATSEKGGPNEKLFF. CDR3 DNA: TGTGCCACCAGTGAAAAGGGAGGGCCTAATGAAAAACTGTTTTTT.

This clone was observed a handful of times. The chain couples TRBV28 to TRBJ1-1; D not certain. CDR3 length: 13 amino acids. CDR1 and CDR2 (germline): MDHEN, SYDVKM. V dropped 5 bases and J dropped 6 bases, with 13 bases sitting between them. CDR3 loop: CASSPMAVPEAFF. The CDR3 DNA follows: TGTGCCAGCAGTCCTATGGCGGTGCCTGAAGCTTTCTTT.

The chain carries TRBV5-4 and TRBJ2-7, with 10 bases fitting TRBD1. Trimming removed 1 base from V and 2 bases from J; junction bases left unmatched: 3. The CDR3 loop spans 15 amino acids. The germline gives CDR1 SGHNT, CDR2 YYREEE (reference sequence). Here the CDR3 reads CASSLQGTGAYEQYF. The DNA for the CDR3 is TGTGCCAGCAGCTTGCAGGGGACAGGGGCCTACGAGCAGTACTTC.

The gene calls are TRBV7-2 and TRBJ1-2; D remains ambiguous. The CDR3 loop spans 15 amino acids. Per the germline V gene, CDR1 is SGHTA and CDR2 is FQGNSA. Deletions cut 6 bases from V and 3 bases from J, with 17 bases between. CDR3: CASSPSSPGDYGYTF. In nucleotides, the CDR3 is TGTGCCAGCAGTCCTTCATCCCCCGGGGACTATGGCTACACCTTC.

The J gene is TRBJ1-4, the V gene TRBV18; TRBD1 might be the D (5 bases). V was shortened by 3 bases and J by 7 bases, with 9 bases between the two germline ends. CDR1 and CDR2 from the germline V gene are KGHSH and LQKENI. The CDR3 length is 13 residues. CDR3 residues: CASSPGPGEKLFF. CDR3 nucleotide sequence: TGTGCCAGCTCACCGGGGCCTGGTGAAAAACTGTTTTTT.

V and J are TRBV28 and TRBJ2-2; 7 bases align to TRBD1. V lost 6 bases, J lost 2 bases, and 15 bases stayed unmatched. Germline assignment: CDR1 MDHEN and CDR2 SYDVKM. The CDR3 spans 18 residues. CDR3 loop: CASSTPLLTGRNTGELFF. CDR3 nucleotides: TGTGCCAGCAGCACTCCCCTCCTGACAGGGCGCAACACCGGGGAGCTGTTTTTT.

The CDR3 sequence: CASTEGGTDSNQPQHF. The CDR3, as DNA: TGTGCCAGTACTGAGGGCGGGACAGATAGCAATCAGCCCCAGCATTTT. The V and J genes are TRBV19 and TRBJ1-5; 7 positions agree with TRBD1. V trimming: 7 bases; J trimming: 0 bases; junction bases outside the gene matches: 9. Germline loops: CDR1 LNHDA, CDR2 SQIVND (reference sequence). The CDR3 contains 16 residues. Variable domain in full (rest from reference TRBV19 and TRBJ1-5): DGGITQSPKYLFRKEGQNVTLSCEQNLNHDAMYWYRQDPGQGLRLIYYSQIVNDFQKGDIAEGYSVSREKKESFPLTVTSAQKNPTAFYLCASTEGGTDSNQPQHFGDGTRLSIL.

This chain links TRBV5-6 with TRBJ2-1, with 9 bases fitting TRBD2. CDR1 SGHDT and CDR2 YYEEEE come from the germline V gene. J was trimmed by 11 bases and V by 2 bases; bases with no gene match: 5. This CDR3 is 13 amino acids long. CDR3 residues: CASSLGGGEKQFF. CDR3 bases: TGTGCCAGCAGCTTAGGCGGGGGGGAAAAGCAGTTCTTC.

This clone was detected only a few times. The rearrangement links TRBV6-5 to TRBJ1-2; D remains ambiguous. Trimming stripped 5 bases from V and 2 bases from J, with 12 bases between. CDR3 length: 14 amino acids. Germline assignment: CDR1 MNHEY and CDR2 SVGAGI. CDR3 nucleotides: TGTGCCAGCAGTCGACATCCCATAAACTATGGCTACACCTTC. Its translation: CASSRHPINYGYTF.

This chain links TRBV27 with TRBJ2-1; no firm D call. Germline lookup yields CDR1 MNHEY and CDR2 SMNVEV (reference sequence). Trimming pared 7 bases from V and 10 bases from J, leaving 14 bases between. This CDR3 is built from 12 residues. The CDR3 region is CASKRPTGEQFF. The CDR3 DNA is TGTGCCAGCAAGAGGCCGACTGGGGAGCAGTTCTTC.

The CDR3 DNA is TGTGCCAGCAGCCAACGGACAGGTCTTAGCACAGATACGCAGTATTTT. Its translation is CASSQRTGLSTDTQYF. The J gene is TRBJ2-3, the V gene TRBV4-2, with TRBD1 matching 7 bases. Germline V gene data show CDR1 as LGHNA and CDR2 as YNFKEQ. V lost 2 bases to trimming and J lost 0 bases; unmatched junction nucleotides: 5. The CDR3 has 16 residues.

The chain joins TRBV4-3 to TRBJ1-2, with D perhaps TRBD1 (6 bases). The CDR3 contains 15 residues. Trimming took off 0 bases at V and 2 bases at J, with 10 bases between the two ends. The germline gives CDR1 LGHNA, CDR2 YSLEER. CDR3 DNA sequence: TGCGCCAGCAGCCAAGATGGGAGGGGGAACTATGGCTACACCTTC. The encoded protein is CASSQDGRGNYGYTF.

Here the CDR3 DNA reads TGTGCCAGCAGCGGAGAAGGGGGGGCCACTGAAGCTTTCTTT. Translating it yields CASSGEGGATEAFF. The genes are TRBV9 and TRBJ1-1; D may be TRBD1 (6 bases). Germline V gives CDR1 SGDLS, CDR2 YYNGEE. V lost 3 bases to trimming and J lost 4 bases, with 13 bases between them. The CDR3 loop spans 14 amino acids.

This clone has just one count. The chain employs TRBV9 and TRBJ1-6, with D uncertain. The CDR3 runs 15 residues. Germline CDR1 reads SGDLS; CDR2 reads YYNGEE. Trimming took off 0 bases at V and 7 bases at J, with 11 bases between the two ends. The CDR3 DNA sequence: TGTGCCAGCAGCGTAGGCCTTACCGCGAATTCACCCCTCCACTTT. It encodes CASSVGLTANSPLHF.

This clone has only one observation. The chain has TRBV6-5 and TRBJ2-5, with D possibly TRBD1 on 5 matching bases. Germline V gene lookup returns CDR1 MNHEY and CDR2 SVGAGI. This CDR3 comprises 13 residues. V was trimmed by 6 bases and J by 4 bases, leaving 12 bases between them. DNA for the CDR3: TGTGCCAGCAGGAAATGGCAGGGAGAGACCCAGTACTTC. Protein: CASRKWQGETQYF.

The genes are TRBV6-4 and TRBJ2-2; D possibly corresponds to TRBD1 (6 bases). The CDR3 contains 12 residues. Germline loops: CDR1 MRHNA, CDR2 SNTAGT. V was trimmed by 6 bases and J by 8 bases, leaving 10 bases between them. CDR3 in amino acids: CASSRGTGELFF. In DNA form, the CDR3 reads TGTGCCAGCAGCAGGGGAACTGGGGAGCTGTTTTTT.

In regard to this clone: A read error may account for a junction end that differs from germline. The chain has TRBV7-9 and TRBJ2-5; 8 nucleotides align to TRBD1. Germline-derived CDR1 and CDR2 are SEHNR and FQNEAQ (reference sequence). The CDR3 consists of 14 residues. The CDR3 region has the DNA TGTTCCAGCAGCCGAGGGGACAGGCAAGAGACCCAGTACTTC. Protein: CSSSRGDRQETQYF.

The chain recombines TRBV10-3 with TRBJ2-7; TRBD1 matches 10 bases. The V gene end was trimmed by 7 bases and the J gene end by 1 base; junction bases not matched to a gene: 4. CDR3 length: 14 residues. Per germline, CDR1 ENHRY and CDR2 SYGVKD. CDR3: CAITDRGDSYEQYF. For the CDR3, the DNA is TGTGCCATCACGGACAGGGGGGATTCCTACGAGCAGTACTTC.

J is TRBJ1-2 and V is TRBV29-1; D may be TRBD1 (6 bases). CDR1 and CDR2 from the germline V gene are SQVTM and ANQGSEA. The CDR3 is 15 residues long. V was pared by 3 bases and J by 7 bases, with 21 bases between. The CDR3 loop is CSVDPAGGGEGGYTF. CDR3 coding DNA: TGCAGCGTTGACCCCGCGGGGGGGGGCGAGGGTGGCTACACCTTC.

In regard to this clone: At one of its ends the junction is not consistent with the germline gene, which may arise from a read error. The CDR3 is CASSQDTRDRNF. CDR3 in DNA: TGCGCCAGCAGCCAAGATACCCGGGACAGGAACTTC. This chain uses TRBV4-1 with TRBJ1-2; the match to TRBD1 covers 8 bases. There are 12 residues in the CDR3. The V gene's germline CDR1 is MGHRA and CDR2 YSYEKL.

The chain combines TRBV7-9 with TRBJ2-2, with TRBD2 as a possible D gene (6 bases). The length of the CDR3 is 17 residues. The germline V gene encodes CDR1 SEHNR and CDR2 FQNEAQ (reference sequence). V lost 4 bases and J lost 7, with 22 bases in between. The CDR3 DNA follows: TGTGCCAGCAGCTCACTCATCGGGACTCCTAGAGGCGGGGAGCTGTTTTTT. Translation: CASSSLIGTPRGGELFF.

The chain employs TRBV7-9 and TRBJ1-2; D is ambiguous. Trimming removed 7 bases at V and 3 bases at J, with 12 bases between. CDR1 and CDR2 from the germline V gene are SEHNR and FQNEAQ (reference sequence). The CDR3 has 13 amino acids. In DNA, the CDR3 is TGTGCCAGCAACTTGGGGAGTGACTATGGCTACACCTTC. Amino acids: CASNLGSDYGYTF.

This clone has more than one count but fewer than ten. Other DNA sequences of this sample code for an identical CDR3. The chain has TRBV28 and TRBJ1-4, with 7 bases matching TRBD1. Trimming removed 5 bases from V and 1 base from J; junction bases left unmatched: 1. Per the germline V gene, CDR1 is MDHEN and CDR2 is SYDVKM. The CDR3 contains 14 residues. CDR3 bases: TGTGCCAGCAGTCGACAGGGAACTAATGAAAAACTGTTTTTT. Translated: CASSRQGTNEKLFF.

This clone was seen only a few times. CDR3 nucleotide sequence: TGTGCCAGCACCCTCACTAGCACAGATACGCAGTATTTT. This encodes CASTLTSTDTQYF. The gene calls are TRBV28 and TRBJ2-3; unclear D gene. Germline V CDR1 and CDR2: MDHEN, SYDVKM. Trimming left V 7 bases short and J 0 bases short, with 8 bases between. The CDR3 is made up of 13 amino acids.

The V gene is TRBV5-6, the J gene TRBJ2-7, with 9 positions matching TRBD2. J gave up 2 bases and V 1 base, and 13 bases lay outside the gene matches. The CDR3 has 18 residues. Germline V gives CDR1 SGHDT, CDR2 YYEEEE. CDR3 residues: CASSLWGSGGPSPYEQYF. The CDR3 DNA follows: TGTGCCAGCAGCTTGTGGGGTAGCGGGGGCCCGTCACCCTACGAGCAGTACTTC.